This T cell receptor (beta chain) was sequenced in a study of CD8+ T cells in alopecia areata. About the study: Tofacitinib was given for 6 to 18 months, then stopped for 6 months.

Study-wide points: While patients received tofacitinib, many expanded lesional clones remained present in scalp and blood. Scalp clonality and expanded CD8+ clones among the top 100 showed significant decreases with tofacitinib.

V shed 1 base and J shed 4 bases, with 5 bases lying between them. Germline V lookup: CDR1 SEHNR, CDR2 FQNEAQ (reference sequence). This CDR3 has 12 residues. RNA was isolated and reverse transcribed to cDNA, the sequencing template. The table came from immunoSEQ multiplex PCR; TCRdb's copy has only in-frame clones and leaves some out. This table has 180,000 or so clones, 51% appearing once. Remarks on this clone: Its antigen remains unknown. This specimen includes other DNA sequences encoding the same CDR3.

The treatment was: oral pan-JAK inhibitor, 5-10 mg twice daily. PBMCs were stained for CD3, CD4 and CD8, and CD4+ and CD8+ T cells were sorted. The sequence was collected from a human donor with alopecia areata. The material sequenced was CD8+ T cells sorted from blood, taken around week 53, from a patient treated with tofacitinib. V gene TRBV7-9 combines with J gene TRBJ2-7, with D unclear. The CDR3 spells CASSLVSYEQYF. The CDR3 DNA sequence: TGTGCCAGCAGCTTAGTCTCATACGAGCAGTACTTC.